This record looks at one T cell receptor (beta chain) sequence and its context. Germline assignment: CDR1 LNHNV and CDR2 YYDKDF (reference sequence). With 4 bases removed from V and 5 bases from J, the gap between germline ends came to 17 bases. The CDR3 contains 15 residues. While infection was still active, Seattle patients were enrolled and then followed longitudinally. This sample stems from a study of blood T cell repertoires in COVID-19. Across the whole study: The United States, Italy and Spain supplied acute and convalescent COVID-19 samples. Nucleic acid was either cDNA or gDNA, and it came from T cells, B-cell-depleted T cells, or PBMCs.

Authors' analysis steps: Reference gene primer amplification gave estimated nucleated cell counts. Repertoires were generated with immunoSEQ multiplex PCR, while TCRdb's copy carries only in-frame clones and drops some. The DNA was the basis for D and trimming; V, J and clone size are from that table. The sample records some 360,000 clones, roughly 90% being singletons. Sequenced material: peripheral blood. The receptor comes from a woman between 55 and 75 years old with COVID-19, enrolled during active disease. The V and J genes are TRBV15 and TRBJ1-1; D is perhaps TRBD1 (5 bases). The CDR3 protein is CATSKDLGGGTEAFF. CDR3 coding DNA: TGTGCCACCAGCAAAGATCTGGGGGGAGGGACTGAAGCTTTCTTT.